This TCR beta chain was captured in a study of blood T cell repertoires in COVID-19. The wider study: COVID-19 samples from acute and convalescent phases originated in the United States, Italy and Spain. PBMCs, B-cell-depleted T cells, or T cells provided the cDNA or gDNA that made up the material.

How the authors handled the data: Reference gene primer amplification gave estimated nucleated cell counts. Clones were read by immunoSEQ multiplex PCR, and TCRdb kept only the in-frame ones, dropping some. V, J and clone size are those of that table, while D and trimming were read from the DNA. Of 100,000 to 150,000 clones in the sample, about four fifths were seen once. Germline CDR1 DFQATT, CDR2 SNEGSKA (reference sequence). The V and J ends lost 3 bases and 5 bases respectively, with 7 bases between them. The CDR3 contains 11 residues. Sequences were obtained from peripheral blood. The origin of this receptor is a man aged 35 to 55 with active or convalescent COVID-19. The chain carries TRBV20-1 and TRBJ2-5; no reliable D call. The CDR3 region is CSASRAETQYF. DNA of the CDR3: TGCAGTGCTAGTCGCGCGGAGACCCAGTACTTC.